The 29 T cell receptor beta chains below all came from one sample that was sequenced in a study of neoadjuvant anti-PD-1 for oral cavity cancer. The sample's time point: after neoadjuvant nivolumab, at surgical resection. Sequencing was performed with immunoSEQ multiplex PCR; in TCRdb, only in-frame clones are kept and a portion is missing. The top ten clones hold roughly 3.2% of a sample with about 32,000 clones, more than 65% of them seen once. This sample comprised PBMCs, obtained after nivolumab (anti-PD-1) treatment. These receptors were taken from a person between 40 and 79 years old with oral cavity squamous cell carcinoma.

CDR3 DNA sequence: TGTGCCAGCAGCTTAGCGGGACTTGCTACCCAAGAGACCCAGTACTTC. This sequence encodes CASSLAGLATQETQYF. The rearrangement links TRBV7-6 to TRBJ2-5; D perhaps matches TRBD2 (6 bases). V was cut by 0 bases and J by 1 base, with 12 bases left in between. The CDR3 is 16 amino acids. Germline assignment: CDR1 SGHVS and CDR2 FNYEAQ.

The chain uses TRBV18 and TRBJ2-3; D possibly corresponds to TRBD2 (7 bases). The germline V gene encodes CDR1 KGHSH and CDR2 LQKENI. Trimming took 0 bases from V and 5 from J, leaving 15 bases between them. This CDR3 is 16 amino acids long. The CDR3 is CASSPPVAGAGDTQYF. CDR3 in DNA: TGTGCCAGCTCACCACCGGTCGCGGGGGCGGGAGATACGCAGTATTTT.

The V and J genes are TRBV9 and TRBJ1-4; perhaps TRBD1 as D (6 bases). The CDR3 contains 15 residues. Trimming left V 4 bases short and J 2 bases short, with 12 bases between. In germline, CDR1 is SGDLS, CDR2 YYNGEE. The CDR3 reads CASSPGGATNEKLFF. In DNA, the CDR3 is TGTGCCAGCAGCCCGGGGGGCGCGACTAATGAAAAACTGTTTTTT.

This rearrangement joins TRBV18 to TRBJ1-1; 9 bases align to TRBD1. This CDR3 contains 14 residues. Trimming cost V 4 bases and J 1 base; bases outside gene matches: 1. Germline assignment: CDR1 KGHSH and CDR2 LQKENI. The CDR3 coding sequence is TGTGCCAGCTCACAACAGGGGGCGAACACTGAAGCTTTCTTT. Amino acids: CASSQQGANTEAFF.

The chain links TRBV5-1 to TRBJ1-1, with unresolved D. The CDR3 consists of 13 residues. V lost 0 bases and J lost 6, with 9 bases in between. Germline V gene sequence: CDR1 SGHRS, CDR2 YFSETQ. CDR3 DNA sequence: TGCGCCAGCAGCTTGGGCGTCCAGGCTGAAGCTTTCTTT. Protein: CASSLGVQAEAFF.

The CDR3 DNA follows: TGTGCCAGCAGCCCCGACAGGGGGCGTGCTGAAGCTTTCTTT. Amino acid sequence: CASSPDRGRAEAFF. V gene TRBV7-2 combines with J gene TRBJ1-1; 10 bases match TRBD1. The CDR3 has 14 amino acids. Germline V lookup: CDR1 SGHTA, CDR2 FQGNSA. V gave up 5 bases and J gave up 6 bases; unmatched junction bases: 6.

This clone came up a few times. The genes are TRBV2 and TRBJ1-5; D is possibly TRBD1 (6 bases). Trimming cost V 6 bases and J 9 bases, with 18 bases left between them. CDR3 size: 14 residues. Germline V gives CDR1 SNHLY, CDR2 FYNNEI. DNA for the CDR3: TGTGCCAGCAGGGCTGGGGACATTTCTTCGCCCCAGCATTTT. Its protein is CASRAGDISSPQHF.

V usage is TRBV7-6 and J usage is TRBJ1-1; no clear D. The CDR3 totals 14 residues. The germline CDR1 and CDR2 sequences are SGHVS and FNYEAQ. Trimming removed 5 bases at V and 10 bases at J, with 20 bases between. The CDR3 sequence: CASSPTPQPLGAFF. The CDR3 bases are TGTGCCAGCAGCCCGACTCCCCAGCCGTTAGGAGCTTTCTTT.

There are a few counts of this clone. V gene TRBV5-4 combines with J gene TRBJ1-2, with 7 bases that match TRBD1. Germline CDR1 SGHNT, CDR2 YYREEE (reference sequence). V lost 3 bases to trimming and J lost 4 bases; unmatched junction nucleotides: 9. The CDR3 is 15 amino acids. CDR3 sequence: CASSSPTDRRYGYTF. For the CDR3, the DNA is TGTGCCAGCAGCTCTCCTACGGACAGGCGCTATGGCTACACCTTC.

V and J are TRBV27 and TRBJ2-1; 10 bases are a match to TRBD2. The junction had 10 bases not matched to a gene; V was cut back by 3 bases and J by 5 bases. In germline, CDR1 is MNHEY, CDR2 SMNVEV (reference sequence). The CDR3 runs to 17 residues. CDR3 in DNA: TGTGCCAGCAGTTTCCCCAGGAGCGGGGGGGGCCACAATGAGCAGTTCTTC. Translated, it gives CASSFPRSGGGHNEQFF.

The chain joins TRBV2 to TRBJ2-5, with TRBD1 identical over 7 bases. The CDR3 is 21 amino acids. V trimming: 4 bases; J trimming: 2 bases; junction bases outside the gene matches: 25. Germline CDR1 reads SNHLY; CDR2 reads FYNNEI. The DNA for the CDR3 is TGTGCCAGCAGTGTGGGCGACAGGGTTGGAATGGGTTTTTACGGACAAGAGACCCAGTACTTC. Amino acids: CASSVGDRVGMGFYGQETQYF. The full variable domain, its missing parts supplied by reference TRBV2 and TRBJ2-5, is EPEVTQTPSHQVTQMGQEVILRCVPISNHLYFYWYRQILGQKVEFLVSFYNNEISEKSEIFDDQFSVERPDGSNFTLKIRSTKLEDSAMYFCASSVGDRVGMGFYGQETQYFGPGTRLLVL.

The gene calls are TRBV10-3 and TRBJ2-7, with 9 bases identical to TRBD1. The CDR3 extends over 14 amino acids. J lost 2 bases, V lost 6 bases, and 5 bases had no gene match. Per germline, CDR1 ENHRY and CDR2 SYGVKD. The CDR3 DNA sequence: TGTGCCATCAGCCCCGGGACAGGGACCTACGAGCAGTACTTC. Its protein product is CAISPGTGTYEQYF.

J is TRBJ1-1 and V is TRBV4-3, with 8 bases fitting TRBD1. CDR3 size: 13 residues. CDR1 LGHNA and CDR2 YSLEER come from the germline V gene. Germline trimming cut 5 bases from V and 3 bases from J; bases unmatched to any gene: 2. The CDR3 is CASSAGQDTEAFF. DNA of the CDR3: TGCGCCAGCAGCGCGGGACAGGACACTGAAGCTTTCTTT.

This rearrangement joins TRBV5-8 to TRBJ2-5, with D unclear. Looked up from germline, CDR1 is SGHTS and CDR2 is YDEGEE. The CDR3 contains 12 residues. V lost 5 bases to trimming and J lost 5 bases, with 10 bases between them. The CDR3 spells CASRSNPETQYF. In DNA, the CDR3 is TGTGCCAGCAGATCCAACCCCGAGACCCAGTACTTC.

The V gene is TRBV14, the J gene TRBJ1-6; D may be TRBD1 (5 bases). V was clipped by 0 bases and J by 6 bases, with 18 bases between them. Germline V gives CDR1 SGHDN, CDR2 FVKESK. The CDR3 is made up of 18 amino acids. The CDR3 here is CASSQDGLWGVSNSPLHF. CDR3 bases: TGTGCCAGCAGCCAAGATGGATTATGGGGGGTCTCTAATTCACCCCTCCACTTT.

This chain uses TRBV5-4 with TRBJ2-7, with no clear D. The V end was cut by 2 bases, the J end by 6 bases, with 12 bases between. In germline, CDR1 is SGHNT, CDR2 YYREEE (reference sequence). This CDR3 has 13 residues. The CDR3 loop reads CASSLDAILEQYF. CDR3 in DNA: TGTGCCAGCAGCTTAGACGCCATCCTCGAGCAGTACTTC.

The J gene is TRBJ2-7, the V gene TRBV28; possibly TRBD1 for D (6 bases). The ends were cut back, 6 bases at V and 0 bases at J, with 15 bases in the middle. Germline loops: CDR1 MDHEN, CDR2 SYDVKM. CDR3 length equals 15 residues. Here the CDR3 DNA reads TGTGCCAGCAGCGAGGCTGGGACACTCTCCTACGAGCAGTACTTC. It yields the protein CASSEAGTLSYEQYF.

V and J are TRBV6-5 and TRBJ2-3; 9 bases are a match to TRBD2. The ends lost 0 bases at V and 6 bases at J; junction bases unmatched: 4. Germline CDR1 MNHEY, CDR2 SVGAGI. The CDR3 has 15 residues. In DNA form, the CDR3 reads TGTGCCAGCAGTTACTCGCGGGGGGGCCCGGATACGCAGTATTTT. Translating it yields CASSYSRGGPDTQYF.

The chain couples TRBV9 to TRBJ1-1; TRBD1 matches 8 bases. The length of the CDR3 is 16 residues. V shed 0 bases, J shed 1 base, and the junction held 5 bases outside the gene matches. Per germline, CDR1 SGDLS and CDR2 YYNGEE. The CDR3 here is CASSVGTGMGNTEAFF. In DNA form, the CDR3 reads TGTGCCAGCAGCGTAGGGACAGGGATGGGGAACACTGAAGCTTTCTTT.

The CDR3 region is CASSNLGGNYEQYF. The CDR3 region has the DNA TGTGCCAGCAGCAATTTAGGGGGGAACTACGAGCAGTACTTC. The rearrangement joins TRBV14 to TRBJ2-7, with D tentatively TRBD1 or TRBD2 (6 bases each). V lost 5 bases to trimming and J lost 3 bases, with 14 bases between them. This CDR3 has 14 residues. The germline V gene encodes CDR1 SGHDN and CDR2 FVKESK.

This CDR3 reads CASSRDSTYNEQFF. The CDR3 nucleotides read TGTGCCAGCAGCCGGGACAGCACCTACAATGAGCAGTTCTTC. The gene calls are TRBV5-6 and TRBJ2-1; TRBD1 agrees at 7 bases. Germline assignment: CDR1 SGHDT and CDR2 YYEEEE. J was trimmed by 2 bases and V by 4 bases; bases with no gene match: 3. This CDR3 region has 14 residues.

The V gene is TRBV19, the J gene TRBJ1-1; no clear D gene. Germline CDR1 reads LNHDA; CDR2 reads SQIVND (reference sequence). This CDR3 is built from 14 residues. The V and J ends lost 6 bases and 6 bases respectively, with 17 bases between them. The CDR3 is CASSSDWGTSEAFF. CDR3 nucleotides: TGTGCCAGTAGCAGCGATTGGGGAACTTCTGAAGCTTTCTTT.

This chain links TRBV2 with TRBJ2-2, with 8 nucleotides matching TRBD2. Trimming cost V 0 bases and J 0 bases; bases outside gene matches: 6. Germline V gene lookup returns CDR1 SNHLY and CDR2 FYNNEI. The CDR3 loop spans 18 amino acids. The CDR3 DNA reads TGTGCCAGCAGTGAAGCTCCACCTAGCGGGTCGAACACCGGGGAGCTGTTTTTT. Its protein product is CASSEAPPSGSNTGELFF.

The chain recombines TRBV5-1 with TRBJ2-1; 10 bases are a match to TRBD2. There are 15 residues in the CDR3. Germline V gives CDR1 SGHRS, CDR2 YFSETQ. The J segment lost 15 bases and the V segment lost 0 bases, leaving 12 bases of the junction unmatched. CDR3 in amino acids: CASSLATSGASLTFF. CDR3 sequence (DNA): TGCGCCAGCAGCTTGGCCACTAGCGGGGCGTCCCTGACGTTCTTC.

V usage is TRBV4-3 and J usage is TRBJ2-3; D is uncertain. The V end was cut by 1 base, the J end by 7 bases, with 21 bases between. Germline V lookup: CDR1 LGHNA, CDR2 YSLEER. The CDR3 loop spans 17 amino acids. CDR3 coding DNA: TGCGCCAGCAGCCAAGTCGCTATCCTGCCCCTGGGCAATACGCAGTATTTT. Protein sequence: CASSQVAILPLGNTQYF.

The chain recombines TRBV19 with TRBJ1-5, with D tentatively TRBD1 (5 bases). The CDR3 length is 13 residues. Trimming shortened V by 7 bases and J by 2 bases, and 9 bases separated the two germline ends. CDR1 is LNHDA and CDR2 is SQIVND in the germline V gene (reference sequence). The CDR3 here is CASMWGGNQPQHF. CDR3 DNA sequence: TGTGCCAGTATGTGGGGGGGCAATCAGCCCCAGCATTTT. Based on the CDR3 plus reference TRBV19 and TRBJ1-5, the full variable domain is DGGITQSPKYLFRKEGQNVTLSCEQNLNHDAMYWYRQDPGQGLRLIYYSQIVNDFQKGDIAEGYSVSREKKESFPLTVTSAQKNPTAFYLCASMWGGNQPQHFGDGTRLSIL.

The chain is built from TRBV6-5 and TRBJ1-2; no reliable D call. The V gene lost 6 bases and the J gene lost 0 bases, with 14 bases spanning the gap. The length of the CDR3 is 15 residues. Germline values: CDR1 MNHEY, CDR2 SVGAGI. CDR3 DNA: TGTGCCAGCAGACAAACCTCCGGGGCTAACTATGGCTACACCTTC. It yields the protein CASRQTSGANYGYTF.

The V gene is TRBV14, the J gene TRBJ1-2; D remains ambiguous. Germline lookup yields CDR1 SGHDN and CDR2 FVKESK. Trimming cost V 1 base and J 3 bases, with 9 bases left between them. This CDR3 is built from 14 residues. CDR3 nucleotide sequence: TGTGCCAGCAGCCAAGGGGGAACACACTATGGCTACACCTTC. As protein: CASSQGGTHYGYTF.

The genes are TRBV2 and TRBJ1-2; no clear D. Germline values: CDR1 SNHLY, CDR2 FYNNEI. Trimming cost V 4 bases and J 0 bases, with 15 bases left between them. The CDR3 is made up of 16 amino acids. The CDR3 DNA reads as TGTGCCAGCAGTGGATCAGGACCTATAGCTAACTATGGCTACACCTTC. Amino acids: CASSGSGPIANYGYTF.